This T cell receptor (beta chain) was sequenced in a study of metastatic and nonmetastatic thyroid tumors. Every patient underwent thyroid surgery untreated. This clone occurred a few times. In the study's own analysis: Clinicopathological groups of papillary thyroid cancer showed CDR3 differences that were used to build a distant-metastasis classifier. Through MiXCR, TCRdb re-clonotyped the PCR reads. The V and J calls shown here were made by TCRdb, not taken from the authors' results. The table has several thousand clones, more than 30% seen once. Germline lookup yields CDR1 GTSNPN and CDR2 SVGIG (reference sequence). The CDR3 loop spans 11 amino acids. V lost 2 bases and J 5 bases, leaving 6 bases between the germline ends.

The gene calls are TRBV30 and TRBJ1-2, with no clear D. The sequence came from a female donor with papillary thyroid cancer or a benign thyroid nodule (not recorded which). Some clones in this sample may be carry-over from other donors' samples. The sample comprised adjacent normal tissue. CDR3 sequence reads: CAWSLNYGYTF. The CDR3 region has the DNA TGTGCCTGGAGTCTAAATTATGGCTACACCTTC.